The clone carrying this TCR beta chain was observed a single time. Its specificity is unknown. These data are taken from a study of CD4 T cells in relation to SARS-CoV-2 and coronaviruses. Study as a whole: After roughly 11 days of antigen culture, PBMC TCR beta CDR3s were sequenced. Study-wide results and limits: No crossreactivity against non-spike viral proteins was tested here. In roughly 65% of donors, memory CD4+ clonotypes crossrecognized SARS-CoV-2 and at least one common cold coronavirus spike.

CDR1 is SGHTA and CDR2 is FQGTGA in the germline V gene. V was shortened by 3 bases and J by 3 bases, with 16 bases between the two germline ends. There are 16 residues in the CDR3. Over 80,000 naive or memory CD4+ cells were cultured with CEF peptides for approximately 11 days. Libraries were prepared by immunoSEQ multiplex PCR; TCRdb keeps only in-frame clonotypes and omits some of them. The sample has approximately 41,000 clones, over 70% seen once. The specimen was memory CD4+ T cells from PBMCs, cultured in vitro. This chain joins TRBV7-3 and TRBJ2-3; weak D call: TRBD1 (5 bases). The clonotype was recovered from an adult with COVID-19. The CDR3: CASSFRGDLRTDTQYF. CDR3 nucleotides: TGTGCCAGCAGCTTTAGGGGCGATCTGAGGACAGATACGCAGTATTTT.